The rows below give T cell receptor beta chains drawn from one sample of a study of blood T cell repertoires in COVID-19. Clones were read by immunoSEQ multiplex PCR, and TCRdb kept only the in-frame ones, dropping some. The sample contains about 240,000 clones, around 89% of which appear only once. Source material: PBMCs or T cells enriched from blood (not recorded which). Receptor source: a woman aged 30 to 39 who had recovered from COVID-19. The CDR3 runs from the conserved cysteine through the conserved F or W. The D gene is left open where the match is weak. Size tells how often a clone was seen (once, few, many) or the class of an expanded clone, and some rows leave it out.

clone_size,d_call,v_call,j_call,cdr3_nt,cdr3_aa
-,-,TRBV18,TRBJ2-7,TGTGCCAGCTCGGCTTTACAGGGAAACGAGCAGTACTTC,CASSALQGNEQYF
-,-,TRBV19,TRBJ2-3,TGTGCCAGTTCTAACACAGATACGCAGTATTTT,CASSNTDTQYF
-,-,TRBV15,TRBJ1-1,TGTGCCACCAGCAGGGGCCCTCTGGGAGCTTTCTTT,CATSRGPLGAFF
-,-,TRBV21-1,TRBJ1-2,TGTGCCAGCACCCCCCCCTTTCAGGGTAGGCATGGCTACACCTTC,CASTPPFQGRHGYTF
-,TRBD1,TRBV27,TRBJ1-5,TGTGCCAGCAGTTTGGGGACAGGGGGCAATCAGCCCCAGCATTTT,CASSLGTGGNQPQHF
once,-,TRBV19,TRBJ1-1,TGTGCCAGTAGTAAGAACAGGGATGACGTCCCGGCTGAAGCTTTCTTT,CASSKNRDDVPAEAFF
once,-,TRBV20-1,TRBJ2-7,TGCAGTGCTAGTGAGACTCGGAACTACGAGCAGTACTTC,CSASETRNYEQYF
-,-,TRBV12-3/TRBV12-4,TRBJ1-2,TGTGCCAGCAGTTACATCCGAGGCTACACCTTC,CASSYIRGYTF
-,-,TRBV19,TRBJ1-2,TGTGCCAGTAGTACCCAGGGGAACTATGGCTACACCTTC,CASSTQGNYGYTF
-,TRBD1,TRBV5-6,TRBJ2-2,TGTGCCAGCAGCTCCGGGACAGGGTTCACCGGGGAGCTGTTTTTT,CASSSGTGFTGELFF
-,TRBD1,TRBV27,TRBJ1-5,TGTGCCAGCAGCCCAAACAGGGGGCTAGGGGAGCCCCAGCATTTT,CASSPNRGLGEPQHF
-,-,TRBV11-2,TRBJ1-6,TGTGCCAGCAGCGTCCGGATTCAGGATTCACCCCTCCACTTT,CASSVRIQDSPLHF
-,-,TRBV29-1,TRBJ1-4,TGCAGCGGACAGACTACAGGGACTAATGAAAAACTGTTTTTT,CSGQTTGTNEKLFF
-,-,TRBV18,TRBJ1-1,TGTGCCAGCTCACCGAAGAACAAGGCGCAGGGGATAAACACTGAAGCTTTCTTT,CASSPKNKAQGINTEAFF
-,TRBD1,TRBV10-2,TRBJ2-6,TGCGCCAGCAGTCTACAGGGGGCGCCTGGGGCCAACGTCCTGACTTTC,CASSLQGAPGANVLTF
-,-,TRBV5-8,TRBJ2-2,TGTGCCAGCAGTGGCGGCCTGAACACCGGGGAGCTGTTTTTT,CASSGGLNTGELFF
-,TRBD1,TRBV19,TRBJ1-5,TGTGCCAGTAGTAGGACAGGGGGAATAGGCAATCAGCCCCAGCATTTT,CASSRTGGIGNQPQHF